This TCR beta chain derives from a study of T cells in Graves' hyperthyroidism and ophthalmopathy. TCR beta CDR3 regions were amplified from RNA. First-round RT-PCR of the TCR CDR3 relied on the HTBI primer set. TCRdb called the multiplex PCR reads again in MiXCR, with one record for every CDR3 protein. The sample consists of roughly 520,000 distinct CDR3 sequences, roughly a quarter of them appearing once. Of note for this clonotype: Its antigen is not identified. Germline and junction disagree at one end, which may indicate a read error.

Broader study findings: Model-based prediction identified ophthalmopathy a median around seven months prior to its onset.

The cohort's ophthalmopathy patients, a group with duration under 3 months, had a Clinical Activity Score of at least 3 and a NOSPECS grade of at least 4. Patients showing uncontrolled infection, other autoimmune disease, pregnancy or lactation were ineligible. The specimen was blood. This receptor was taken from a woman aged 25 to 45 with Graves' ophthalmopathy.

The CDR3 region is CASGENRVTEAFF. DNA for the CDR3: TGTGCCAGCGGTGAAAACAGGGTAACTGAAGCTTTCTTT. The chain couples TRBV6-1 to TRBJ1-1; a weak D match, TRBD1 (6 bases). From germline, CDR1 is MNHNS and CDR2 SASEGT. This CDR3 is 13 amino acids long.